The following is a T cell receptor (beta chain) sequence with its context. These data originate in a study of shared clonotypes between healthy human individuals. Germline V gene data show CDR1 as MNHEY and CDR2 as SMNVEV (reference sequence). The CDR3 covers 14 residues. Trimming cost V 5 bases and J 1 base, with 12 bases left between them. Generated by immunoSEQ multiplex PCR, the TCRdb table keeps only in-frame clones and is missing some. The sample gives about 2,200,000 clones, roughly 91% of which show up once; about 1.5% is in the top ten. CD45RO-negative cells were positively selected for CCR7, leaving out terminally differentiated effector memory CD45RA+ cells.

The TCR sequence derives from a man aged 18-30 years in good health. Some clones in this sample may be carry-over from other donors' samples. The V and J genes are TRBV27 and TRBJ2-7; D gene ambiguous. The sample comprised naive CD8+ T cells from PBMCs. The CDR3 DNA reads as TGTGCCAGCAGTCTATATCCTATATCCTACGAGCAGTACTTC. Protein product: CASSLYPISYEQYF.